This entry lists 29 T cell receptor beta chains sequenced from one sample in a study of cytomegalovirus exposure and HLA in healthy donors. Primers: 60 Vbeta forward and 13 Jbeta reverse. Sequencing was performed with immunoSEQ multiplex PCR; in TCRdb, only in-frame clones are kept and a portion is missing. The sample lists 90,000 to 110,000 clones, under 85% occurring once. Material: PBMCs. These receptors were obtained from a man under 40 in good health and CMV-seronegative.

The chain combines TRBV11-2 with TRBJ2-7, with 8 nucleotides matching TRBD1. V trimming: 5 bases; J trimming: 3 bases; junction bases outside the gene matches: 3. Germline V gene lookup returns CDR1 SGHAT and CDR2 FQNNGV. The CDR3 runs 13 residues. CDR3 nucleotide sequence: TGTGCCAGCAGCCCCAGGGGGCTCTACGAGCAGTACTTC. Translation gives CASSPRGLYEQYF.

This chain connects TRBV6-1 to TRBJ2-1; 11 bases line up with TRBD1. CDR3 size: 17 residues. Germline loops: CDR1 MNHNS, CDR2 SASEGT. Trimming cost V 2 bases and J 6 bases; bases outside gene matches: 9. Here the CDR3 DNA reads TGTGCCAGCAGTGAAACCCCAGGGACAGGGGGTCTCAATGAGCAGTTCTTC. It is translated as CASSETPGTGGLNEQFF.

In this sample, this clone turned up a few times. This chain connects TRBV27 to TRBJ1-1; D possibly corresponds to TRBD1 (6 bases). CDR1 and CDR2 from the germline V gene are MNHEY and SMNVEV (reference sequence). Trimming shortened V by 8 bases and J by 10 bases, and 26 bases separated the two germline ends. This CDR3 contains 15 residues. CDR3 residues: CASRAPTGLPKGAFF. The CDR3 nucleotides are TGTGCCAGCCGGGCCCCTACAGGGTTACCGAAAGGAGCTTTCTTT.

The chain is built from TRBV9 and TRBJ2-1, with 9 bases identical to TRBD2. The CDR3 spans 15 residues. V shed 3 bases and J 2 bases; nucleotides not matched to a gene: 3. Germline lookup yields CDR1 SGDLS and CDR2 YYNGEE. The CDR3 is CASSALAGTYNEQFF. As DNA, the CDR3 is TGTGCCAGCAGCGCACTAGCGGGTACCTACAATGAGCAGTTCTTC.

The V and J genes are TRBV29-1 and TRBJ2-1; a possible D gene is TRBD2 (6 bases). This CDR3 region has 14 residues. The V gene's germline CDR1 is SQVTM and CDR2 ANQGSEA. Trimming pared 7 bases from V and 4 bases from J, leaving 17 bases between. The CDR3 reads CSAQPGLSYNEQFF. The CDR3, as DNA: TGCAGCGCCCAACCGGGACTCAGTTACAATGAGCAGTTCTTC.

This clone was counted only a few times. J is TRBJ1-2 and V is TRBV4-3; 9 nucleotides match TRBD1. Germline CDR1 is LGHNA and CDR2 is YSLEER. The CDR3 length is 13 residues. Losses at the gene ends were 1 base for V and 7 bases for J; bases not matched to a gene: 1. In DNA form, the CDR3 reads TGCGCCAGCAGCCAAGGGACAGGGGTTGGCTACACCTTC. Residues: CASSQGTGVGYTF.

The chain recombines TRBV10-3 with TRBJ1-2; no clear D. Trimming took 6 bases from V and 7 from J, leaving 27 bases between them. Germline V lookup: CDR1 ENHRY, CDR2 SYGVKD. This CDR3 has 17 amino acids. The CDR3 nucleotides are TGTGCCATCAGCGCCCCCACTAGATATGGACCTCGATCTGGCTACACCTTC. Translation gives CAISAPTRYGPRSGYTF.

This clone appeared once. The chain couples TRBV29-1 to TRBJ1-1; D is undetermined. Trimming removed 0 bases at V and 2 bases at J, with 7 bases between. In germline, CDR1 is SQVTM, CDR2 ANQGSEA. The CDR3 spans 13 residues. The CDR3 DNA follows: TGCAGCGTTGAAGAGTTCAGAAACACTGAAGCTTTCTTT. Amino acid sequence: CSVEEFRNTEAFF.

The rearrangement links TRBV18 to TRBJ2-1; TRBD2 might be the D (7 bases). The CDR3 length is 14 residues. Between the trimmed V and J ends, which lost 6 bases and 6 bases, there was a span of 15 bases. Germline CDR1 is KGHSH and CDR2 is LQKENI. CDR3 residues: CASSRGGEVNEQFF. CDR3 sequence (DNA): TGTGCCAGCTCCCGAGGGGGGGAGGTCAATGAGCAGTTCTTC.

V and J are TRBV19 and TRBJ2-3, with D perhaps TRBD2 (6 bases). The V and J ends lost 1 base and 4 bases respectively, with 9 bases between them. This CDR3 spans 14 amino acids. Germline CDR1 LNHDA, CDR2 SQIVND (reference sequence). The CDR3 reads CASSIAGAADTQYF. The DNA of the CDR3 is TGTGCCAGTAGTATAGCGGGAGCTGCAGATACGCAGTATTTT.

The chain joins TRBV6-1 to TRBJ1-6; TRBD1 might be the D (5 bases). Germline V gives CDR1 MNHNS, CDR2 SASEGT. Trimming took 4 bases from V and 18 from J, leaving 16 bases between them. This CDR3 has 12 residues. The CDR3 DNA follows: TGTGCCAGCAGTGTTCAGGGCGGGGCGCGCCACTTT. Translation gives CASSVQGGARHF.

This chain connects TRBV10-3 to TRBJ1-1; D uncertain. V shed 7 bases and J shed 11 bases, with 14 bases lying between them. Germline V gene lookup returns CDR1 ENHRY and CDR2 SYGVKD. This CDR3 is 11 amino acids long. Here the CDR3 DNA reads TGTGCCATCATTGGGGATTCGGGGGCTTTCTTT. Amino acid sequence: CAIIGDSGAFF.

The genes are TRBV28 and TRBJ2-2; the D gene is possibly TRBD1 (6 bases). Trimming removed 4 bases from V and 1 base from J, with 10 bases in between. CDR1 MDHEN and CDR2 SYDVKM come from the germline V gene. This CDR3 comprises 15 residues. The DNA of the CDR3 is TGTGCCAGCAGTTCTCAGGGGATGAACACCGGGGAGCTGTTTTTT. Its translation is CASSSQGMNTGELFF. Full variable domain (rest looked up from reference TRBV28 and TRBJ2-2): DVKVTQSSRYLVKRTGEKVFLECVQDMDHENMFWYRQDPGLGLRLIYFSYDVKMKEKGDIPEGYSVSREKKERFSLILESASTNQTSMYLCASSSQGMNTGELFFGEGSRLTVL.

The rearrangement joins TRBV29-1 to TRBJ2-3; D possibly corresponds to TRBD2 (5 bases). There are 13 residues in the CDR3. The germline V gene encodes CDR1 SQVTM and CDR2 ANQGSEA. V lost 1 base to trimming and J lost 0 bases, with 5 bases between them. CDR3 amino acids: CSVEGTSTDTQYF. For the CDR3, the DNA is TGCAGCGTTGAAGGGACTAGCACAGATACGCAGTATTTT.

The CDR3 DNA is TGTGCCAGCAGCGGGGGGGGACCAACGAGCAATCAGCCCCAGCATTTT. Residues: CASSGGGPTSNQPQHF. The chain joins TRBV9 to TRBJ1-5, with D perhaps TRBD1 (5 bases). V was pared by 3 bases and J by 1 base, with 14 bases between. The CDR3 length is 16 residues. Looked up from germline, CDR1 is SGDLS and CDR2 is YYNGEE.

This chain connects TRBV5-1 to TRBJ2-1; TRBD2 is a possible D gene (5 bases). Germline V CDR1 and CDR2: SGHRS, YFSETQ. The CDR3 spans 13 residues. Trimming shortened V by 2 bases and J by 10 bases, and 13 bases separated the two germline ends. The DNA of the CDR3 is TGCGCCAGCAGCTTTATGTTGGGCGGGGAGCAGTTCTTC. As protein: CASSFMLGGEQFF. Full variable domain (outside the CDR3, taken from reference TRBV5-1 and TRBJ2-1): KAGVTQTPRYLIKTRGQQVTLSCSPISGHRSVSWYQQTPGQGLQFLFEYFSETQRNKGNFPGRFSGRQFSNSRSEMNVSTLELGDSALYLCASSFMLGGEQFFGPGTRLTVL.

This clone has a handful of counts. V usage is TRBV4-1 and J usage is TRBJ2-3; the match to TRBD2 covers 14 bases. Germline loops: CDR1 MGHRA, CDR2 YSYEKL. Trimming cost V 4 bases and J 0 bases; bases outside gene matches: 6. CDR3 length: 18 residues. The CDR3: CASSRRTSGRRSTDTQYF. DNA of the CDR3: TGCGCCAGCAGCCGCCGGACTAGCGGGAGGCGAAGCACAGATACGCAGTATTTT.

This chain uses TRBV5-6 with TRBJ2-6; D is unresolved. CDR1 is SGHDT, CDR2 YYEEEE, per germline. Between the trimmed V and J ends, which lost 0 bases and 0 bases, there was a span of 10 bases. The length of the CDR3 is 17 residues. The CDR3 DNA sequence: TGTGCCAGCAGCTTGGGAGTACAGATCTCTGGGGCCAACGTCCTGACTTTC. Translation: CASSLGVQISGANVLTF.

V gene TRBV7-8 combines with J gene TRBJ1-2, with 8 bases matching TRBD1. This CDR3 contains 14 residues. Germline trimming cut 1 base from V and 3 bases from J; bases unmatched to any gene: 1. Germline CDR1 reads SGHVS; CDR2 reads FQNEAQ. The CDR3 nucleotides read TGTGCCAGCAGCTTAGACAGGGGGGACTATGGCTACACCTTC. Encoded protein: CASSLDRGDYGYTF.

This chain links TRBV2 with TRBJ2-3; D is ambiguous. CDR1 SNHLY and CDR2 FYNNEI come from the germline V gene. Deletions cut 6 bases from V and 1 base from J, with 14 bases between. The CDR3 length is 15 residues. DNA for the CDR3: TGTGCCAGCAGCGGTGACACCATAGGCACAGATACGCAGTATTTT. This sequence encodes CASSGDTIGTDTQYF. Together with reference TRBV2 and TRBJ2-3, the CDR3 gives the full variable domain: EPEVTQTPSHQVTQMGQEVILRCVPISNHLYFYWYRQILGQKVEFLVSFYNNEISEKSEIFDDQFSVERPDGSNFTLKIRSTKLEDSAMYFCASSGDTIGTDTQYFGPGTRLTVL.

V and J are TRBV5-1 and TRBJ2-5; tentative D call: TRBD2 (6 bases). Deletions cut 5 bases from V and 2 bases from J, with 19 bases between. This CDR3 has 16 amino acids. In germline, CDR1 is SGHRS, CDR2 YFSETQ. The DNA of the CDR3 is TGCGCCAGCAGGTTAGAAGGCGGGGAGAATCAAGAGACCCAGTACTTC. Amino acids: CASRLEGGENQETQYF.

This chain uses TRBV21-1 with TRBJ2-7; the table's D call, TRBD2, has no DNA check behind it. TRBV21-1 is a known pseudogene. The CDR3 contains 14 residues. DNA of the CDR3: TGTGCCAGCAACGAGACTAGTAGCGGCTACGAGCAGTACTTC. Translation: CASNETSSGYEQYF.

This chain uses TRBV19 with TRBJ1-5, with D possibly TRBD1 on 5 matching bases. V lost 11 bases to trimming and J lost 5 bases, with 19 bases between them. Germline V lookup: CDR1 LNHDA, CDR2 SQIVND (reference sequence). The CDR3 has 14 amino acids. CDR3 coding DNA: TGTGCCTCATCGGGCGGGAGGGACCATCAGCCCCAGCATTTT. Translating gives CASSGGRDHQPQHF.

The chain couples TRBV7-2 to TRBJ2-5; perhaps TRBD2 as D (6 bases). This CDR3 is built from 15 residues. Germline CDR1 SGHTA, CDR2 FQGNSA. The V and J ends lost 0 bases and 2 bases respectively, with 10 bases between them. The CDR3 region is CASSLAWTTQETQYF. The CDR3 DNA follows: TGTGCCAGCAGCTTAGCGTGGACTACACAAGAGACCCAGTACTTC.

The V gene is TRBV30, the J gene TRBJ1-3; D might be TRBD1 (6 bases). The CDR3 spans 14 residues. The ends were cut back, 5 bases at V and 1 base at J, with 12 bases in the middle. Germline CDR1 is GTSNPN and CDR2 is SVGIG (reference sequence). In nucleotides, the CDR3 is TGTGCCTGGGGGGTACAGGGATCTGGAAACACCATATATTTT. Amino acids: CAWGVQGSGNTIYF. Drawing the rest from reference TRBV30 and TRBJ1-3, the complete variable domain is SQTIHQWPATLVQPVGSPLSLECTVEGTSNPNLYWYRQAAGRGLQLLFYSVGIGQISSEVPQNLSASRPQDRQFILSSKKLLLSDSGFYLCAWGVQGSGNTIYFGEGSWLTVV.

The genes are TRBV12-1 and TRBJ1-1; the table calls TRBD1, which could not be checked here. TRBV12-1 is shown as a pseudogene. The length of the CDR3 is 14 residues. In nucleotides, the CDR3 is TGTGCCAGCAGGCCGCCTACAGGGATCACTGAAGCTTTCTTT. Protein product: CASRPPTGITEAFF.

The V call is TRBV30, the J call TRBJ2-5; 7 bases align to TRBD2. The end of the DNA fits TRBJ2-7 better, so the J call may be wrong. The CDR3 is 16 residues long. CDR1 is GTSNPN, CDR2 SVGIG, per germline (reference sequence). Written as DNA, the CDR3 is TGTGCCTGGAGTCTCGAGCGGGACCCCCGATCCTACGAGCAGTACTTC. This translates into CAWSLERDPRSYEQYF.

This rearrangement joins TRBV4-2 to TRBJ2-7, with 10 positions matching TRBD1. J lost 2 bases, V lost 4 bases, and 2 bases had no gene match. Germline loops: CDR1 LGHNA, CDR2 YNFKEQ. The CDR3 runs 14 residues. The CDR3 DNA reads as TGTGCCAGCAGCCCGGACAGGGGGGCCTACGAGCAGTACTTC. Encoded protein: CASSPDRGAYEQYF.

The genes are TRBV6-1 and TRBJ1-1, with TRBD1 matching over 7 bases. The ends lost 6 bases at V and 4 bases at J; junction bases unmatched: 5. The CDR3 covers 13 residues. CDR1 is MNHNS, CDR2 SASEGT, per germline. CDR3 bases: TGTGCCAGCAGCAGGAACAGGGGCACTGAAGCTTTCTTT. This gives the protein CASSRNRGTEAFF.